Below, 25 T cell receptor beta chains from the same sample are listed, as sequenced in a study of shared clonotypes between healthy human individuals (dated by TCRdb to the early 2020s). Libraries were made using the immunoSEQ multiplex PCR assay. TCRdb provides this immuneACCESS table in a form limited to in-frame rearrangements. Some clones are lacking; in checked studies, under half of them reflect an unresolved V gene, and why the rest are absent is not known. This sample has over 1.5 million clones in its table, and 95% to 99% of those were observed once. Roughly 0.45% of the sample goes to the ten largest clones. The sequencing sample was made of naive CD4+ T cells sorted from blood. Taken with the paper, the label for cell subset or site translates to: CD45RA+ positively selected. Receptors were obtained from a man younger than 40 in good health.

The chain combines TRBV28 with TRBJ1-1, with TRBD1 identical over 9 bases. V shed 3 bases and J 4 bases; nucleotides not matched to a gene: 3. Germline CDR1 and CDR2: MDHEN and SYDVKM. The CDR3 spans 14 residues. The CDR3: CASSFGDRATEAFF. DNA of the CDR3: TGTGCCAGCAGTTTCGGGGACAGGGCCACTGAAGCTTTCTTT.

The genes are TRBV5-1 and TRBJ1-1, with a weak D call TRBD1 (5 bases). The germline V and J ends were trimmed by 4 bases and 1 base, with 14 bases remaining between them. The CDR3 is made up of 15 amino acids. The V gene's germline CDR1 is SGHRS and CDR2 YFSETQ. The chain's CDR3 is CASSPTALRNTEAFF. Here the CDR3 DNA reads TGCGCCAGCAGCCCGACAGCGCTAAGGAACACTGAAGCTTTCTTT.

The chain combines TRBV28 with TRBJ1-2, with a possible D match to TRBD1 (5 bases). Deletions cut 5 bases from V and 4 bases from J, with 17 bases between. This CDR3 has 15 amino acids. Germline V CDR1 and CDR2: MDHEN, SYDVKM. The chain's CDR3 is CASSTRDGRLYGYTF. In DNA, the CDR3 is TGTGCCAGCAGTACTCGGGACGGACGACTCTATGGCTACACCTTC.

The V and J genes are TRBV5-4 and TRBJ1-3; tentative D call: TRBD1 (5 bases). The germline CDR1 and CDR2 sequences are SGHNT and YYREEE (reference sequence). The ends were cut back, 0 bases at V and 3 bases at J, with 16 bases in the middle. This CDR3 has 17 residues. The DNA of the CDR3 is TGTGCCAGCAGCTTGGAAAGGTCAGGGTCTGGTGGAAACACCATATATTTT. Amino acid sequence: CASSLERSGSGGNTIYF. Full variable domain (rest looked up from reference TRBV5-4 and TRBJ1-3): ETGVTQSPTHLIKTRGQQVTLRCSSQSGHNTVSWYQQALGQGPQFIFQYYREEENGRGNFPPRFSGLQFPNYSSELNVNALELDDSALYLCASSLERSGSGGNTIYFGEGSWLTVV.

CDR3 DNA: TGCGCCAGCAGCCCGACACCAGCGGGCACCTACAATGAGCAGTTCTTC. As protein: CASSPTPAGTYNEQFF. The chain joins TRBV5-1 to TRBJ2-1, with D possibly TRBD2 on 6 matching bases. This CDR3 is 16 amino acids long. Germline lookup yields CDR1 SGHRS and CDR2 YFSETQ. Trimming removed 4 bases at V and 2 bases at J, with 16 bases between.

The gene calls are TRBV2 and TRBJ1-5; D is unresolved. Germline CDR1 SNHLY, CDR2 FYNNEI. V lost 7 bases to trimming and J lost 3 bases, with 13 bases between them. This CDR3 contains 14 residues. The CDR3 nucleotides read TGTGCCAGCAATTCGGACGGTTACAATCAGCCCCAGCATTTT. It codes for CASNSDGYNQPQHF.

The CDR3 DNA reads TGCGCCAGCAGCGACACAGGTAGCTCCTACAATGAGCAGTTCTTC. Amino acid sequence: CASSDTGSSYNEQFF. This chain uses TRBV5-1 with TRBJ2-1; tentative D call: TRBD1 (5 bases). Germline values: CDR1 SGHRS, CDR2 YFSETQ. V lost 4 bases and J lost 0, with 11 bases in between. This CDR3 spans 15 amino acids.

Here the CDR3 DNA reads TGTGCCAGCAGCTTGGAACCGCATAATGAAAAACTGTTTTTT. Protein sequence: CASSLEPHNEKLFF. This chain connects TRBV5-4 to TRBJ1-4, with D hard to call. There are 14 residues in the CDR3. Deletions cut 0 bases from V and 4 bases from J, with 7 bases between. In germline, CDR1 is SGHNT, CDR2 YYREEE (reference sequence).

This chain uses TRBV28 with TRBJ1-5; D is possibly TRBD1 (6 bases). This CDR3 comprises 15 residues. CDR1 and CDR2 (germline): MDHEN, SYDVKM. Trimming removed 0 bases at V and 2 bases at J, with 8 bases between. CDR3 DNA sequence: TGTGCCAGCAGTTTATGGGACAGTGGCAATCAGCCCCAGCATTTT. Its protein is CASSLWDSGNQPQHF.

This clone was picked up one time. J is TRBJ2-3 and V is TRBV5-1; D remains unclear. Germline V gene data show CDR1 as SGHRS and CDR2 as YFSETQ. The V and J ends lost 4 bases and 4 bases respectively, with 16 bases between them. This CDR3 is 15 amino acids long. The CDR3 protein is CASSLLPAGPDTQYF. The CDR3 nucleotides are TGCGCCAGCAGCCTACTCCCCGCAGGTCCAGATACGCAGTATTTT. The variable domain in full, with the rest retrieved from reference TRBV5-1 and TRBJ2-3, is KAGVTQTPRYLIKTRGQQVTLSCSPISGHRSVSWYQQTPGQGLQFLFEYFSETQRNKGNFPGRFSGRQFSNSRSEMNVSTLELGDSALYLCASSLLPAGPDTQYFGPGTRLTVL.

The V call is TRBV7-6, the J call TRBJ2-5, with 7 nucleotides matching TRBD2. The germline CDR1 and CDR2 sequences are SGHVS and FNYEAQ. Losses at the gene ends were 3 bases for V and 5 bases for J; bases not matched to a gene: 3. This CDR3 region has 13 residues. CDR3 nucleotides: TGTGCCAGCAGCTTGGGAGGGGAGGAGACCCAGTACTTC. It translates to CASSLGGEETQYF.

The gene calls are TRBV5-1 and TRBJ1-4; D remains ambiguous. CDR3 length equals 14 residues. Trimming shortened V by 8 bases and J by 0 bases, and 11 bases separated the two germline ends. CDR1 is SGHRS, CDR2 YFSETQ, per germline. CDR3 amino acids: CASKTVATNEKLFF. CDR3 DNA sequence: TGCGCCAGTAAAACAGTGGCAACTAATGAAAAACTGTTTTTT.

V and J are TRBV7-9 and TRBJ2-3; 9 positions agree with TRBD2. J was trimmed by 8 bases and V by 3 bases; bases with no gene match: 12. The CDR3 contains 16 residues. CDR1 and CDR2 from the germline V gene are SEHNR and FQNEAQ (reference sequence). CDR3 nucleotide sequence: TGTGCCAGCAGCTTGCTAGCGGGATGGTCCTTGGTTACGCAGTATTTT. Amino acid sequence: CASSLLAGWSLVTQYF.

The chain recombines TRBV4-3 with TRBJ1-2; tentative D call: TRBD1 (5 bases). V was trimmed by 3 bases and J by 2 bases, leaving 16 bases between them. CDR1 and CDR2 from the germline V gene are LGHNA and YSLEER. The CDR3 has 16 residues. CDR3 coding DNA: TGCGCCAGCAGCCAGTGGGGGGAGGGAACCAACTATGGCTACACCTTC. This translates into CASSQWGEGTNYGYTF.

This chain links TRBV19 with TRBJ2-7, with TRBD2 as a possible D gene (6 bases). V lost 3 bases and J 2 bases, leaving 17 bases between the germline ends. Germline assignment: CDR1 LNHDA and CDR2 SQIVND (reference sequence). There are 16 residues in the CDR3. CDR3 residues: CASSIGGTSRTYEQYF. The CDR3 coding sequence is TGTGCCAGTAGTATCGGTGGGACTTCCAGAACCTACGAGCAGTACTTC.

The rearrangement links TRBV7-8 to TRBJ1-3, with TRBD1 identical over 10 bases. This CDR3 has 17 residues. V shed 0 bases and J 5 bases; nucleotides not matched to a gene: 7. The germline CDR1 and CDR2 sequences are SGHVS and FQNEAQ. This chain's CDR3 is CASSLARDRGRRNTIYF. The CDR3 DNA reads TGTGCCAGCAGCTTAGCCCGGGACAGGGGACGTAGAAACACCATATATTTT. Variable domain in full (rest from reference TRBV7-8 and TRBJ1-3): GAGVSQSPRYKVAKRGQDVALRCDPISGHVSLFWYQQALGQGPEFLTYFQNEAQLDKSGLPSDRFFAERPEGSVSTLKIQRTQQEDSAVYLCASSLARDRGRRNTIYFGEGSWLTVV.

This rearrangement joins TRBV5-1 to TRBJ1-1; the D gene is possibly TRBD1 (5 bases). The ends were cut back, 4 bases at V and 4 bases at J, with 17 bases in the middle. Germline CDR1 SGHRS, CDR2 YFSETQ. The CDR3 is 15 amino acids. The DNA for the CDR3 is TGCGCCAGCAGCGCAAGGGACGGATTTGGCACTGAAGCTTTCTTT. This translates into CASSARDGFGTEAFF.

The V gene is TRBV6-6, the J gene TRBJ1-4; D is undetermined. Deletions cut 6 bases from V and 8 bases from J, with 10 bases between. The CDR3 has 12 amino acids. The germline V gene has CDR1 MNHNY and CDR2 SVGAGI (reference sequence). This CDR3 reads CASSPVGEKLFF. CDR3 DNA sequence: TGTGCCAGCAGCCCCGTCGGGGAAAAACTGTTTTTT.

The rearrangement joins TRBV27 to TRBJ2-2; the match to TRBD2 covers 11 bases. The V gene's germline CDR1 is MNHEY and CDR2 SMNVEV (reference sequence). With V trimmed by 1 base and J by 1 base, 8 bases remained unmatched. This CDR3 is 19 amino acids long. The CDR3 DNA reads TGTGCCAGCAGTTTATTAAAACTAGCGGGAGAGGGGAACACCGGGGAGCTGTTTTTT. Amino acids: CASSLLKLAGEGNTGELFF.

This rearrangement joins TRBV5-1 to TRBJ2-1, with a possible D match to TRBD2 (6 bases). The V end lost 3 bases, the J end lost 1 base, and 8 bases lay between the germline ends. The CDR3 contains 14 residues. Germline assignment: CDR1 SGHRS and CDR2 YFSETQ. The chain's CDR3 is CASSSGRSYNEQFF. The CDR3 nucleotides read TGCGCCAGCAGCTCCGGGAGATCCTACAATGAGCAGTTCTTC.

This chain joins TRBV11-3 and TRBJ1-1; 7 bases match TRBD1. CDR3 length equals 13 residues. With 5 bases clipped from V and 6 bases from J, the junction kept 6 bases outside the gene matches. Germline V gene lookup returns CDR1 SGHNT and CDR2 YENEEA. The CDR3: CASSSQGEAEAFF. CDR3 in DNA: TGTGCCAGCAGCAGCCAGGGGGAGGCTGAAGCTTTCTTT.

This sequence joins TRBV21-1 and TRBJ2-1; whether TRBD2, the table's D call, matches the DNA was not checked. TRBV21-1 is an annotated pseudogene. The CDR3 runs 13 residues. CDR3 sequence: CASSKLEVNEQFF. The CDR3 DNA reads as TGTGCCAGCAGCAAGTTAGAGGTTAATGAGCAGTTCTTC.

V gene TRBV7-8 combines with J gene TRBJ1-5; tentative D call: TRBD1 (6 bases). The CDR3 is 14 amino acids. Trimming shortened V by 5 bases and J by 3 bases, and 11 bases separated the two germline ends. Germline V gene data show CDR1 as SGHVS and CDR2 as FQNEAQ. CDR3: CASSRGQLNQPQHF. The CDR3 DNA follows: TGTGCCAGCAGCCGCGGACAGCTCAATCAGCCCCAGCATTTT.

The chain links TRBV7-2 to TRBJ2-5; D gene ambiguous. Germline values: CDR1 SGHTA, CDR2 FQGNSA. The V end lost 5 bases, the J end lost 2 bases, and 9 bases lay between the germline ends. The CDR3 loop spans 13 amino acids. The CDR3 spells CASSVEWQETQYF. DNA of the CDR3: TGTGCCAGCAGCGTGGAATGGCAAGAGACCCAGTACTTC.

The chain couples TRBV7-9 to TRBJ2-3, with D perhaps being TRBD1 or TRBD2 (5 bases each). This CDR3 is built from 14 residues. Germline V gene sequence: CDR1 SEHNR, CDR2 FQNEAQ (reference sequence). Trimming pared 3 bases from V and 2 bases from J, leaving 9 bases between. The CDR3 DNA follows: TGTGCCAGCAGCTTGCGAGGGGTCACAGATACGCAGTATTTT. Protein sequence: CASSLRGVTDTQYF.